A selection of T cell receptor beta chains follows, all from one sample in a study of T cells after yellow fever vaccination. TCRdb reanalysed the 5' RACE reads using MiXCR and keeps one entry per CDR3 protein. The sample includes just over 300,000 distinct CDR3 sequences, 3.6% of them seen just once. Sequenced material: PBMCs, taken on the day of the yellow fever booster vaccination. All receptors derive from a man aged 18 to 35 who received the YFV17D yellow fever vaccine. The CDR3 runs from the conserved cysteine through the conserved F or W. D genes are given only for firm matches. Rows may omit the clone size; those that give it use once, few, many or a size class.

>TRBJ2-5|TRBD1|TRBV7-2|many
TGTGCCAGCAGCTCGGACAGGGGGCGAGAGACCCAGTACTTC
CASSSDRGRETQYF
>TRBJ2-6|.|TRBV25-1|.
TGTGCCAGCAGTGGGGCAGGGGTTGGGGCCAACGTCCTGACTTTC
CASSGAGVGANVLTF
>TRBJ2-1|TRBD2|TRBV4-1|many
TGCGCCAGCAGCCGGGCGGTGCGGGGGGGAGGTCCGTTCTTC
CASSRAVRGGGPFF
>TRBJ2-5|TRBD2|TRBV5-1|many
TGCGCCAGCAGCTTGGTGTCCGGGAGGGAGACCCAGTACTTC
CASSLVSGRETQYF
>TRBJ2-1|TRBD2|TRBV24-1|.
TGTGCCAGGGAGTTCGGGACTAGCTCCTACACTGAGCAGTTCTTC
CAREFGTSSYTEQFF
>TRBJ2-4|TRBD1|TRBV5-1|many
TGCGCCAGCAGCTTGGGACAGGGGGAAAACATTCAGTACTTC
CASSLGQGENIQYF
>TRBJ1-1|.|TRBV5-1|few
TGCGCCAGCAGCTTGGACAGGGAGGGGGGCACTGAAGCTTTCTTT
CASSLDREGGTEAFF
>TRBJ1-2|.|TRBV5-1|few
TGCGCCAGCAGCTTGGCCTCAAGGGACTATGGCTACACCTTC
CASSLASRDYGYTF
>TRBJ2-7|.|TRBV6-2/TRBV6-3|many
TGTGCCAGCAGCCGGCCTTCCATTCGGGCAATTTACGAGCAGTACTTC
CASSRPSIRAIYEQYF
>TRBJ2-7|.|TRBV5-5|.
TGTGCCAGCAGCTTGGCGCAGCCAATCTACGAGCAGTACTTC
CASSLAQPIYEQYF
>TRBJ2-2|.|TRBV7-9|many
TGTGCCAGCAGCTTGGTCCCGACAGGTTCAACGATCGCCGGGGAGCTGTTTTTT
CASSLVPTGSTIAGELFF
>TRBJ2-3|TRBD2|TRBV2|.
TGTGCCACCTTAGCGGGGGCCACCACAGATACGCAGTATTTT
CATLAGATTDTQYF
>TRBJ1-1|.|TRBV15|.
TGTGCCACCAGCACCCCGGACAGCCTTGGCGAAGCTTTCTTT
CATSTPDSLGEAFF
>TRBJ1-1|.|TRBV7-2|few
TGTGCCAGCAGACCCACAGGGTTTGGGAACACTGAAGCTTTCTTT
CASRPTGFGNTEAFF
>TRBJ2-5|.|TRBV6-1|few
TGTGCCAGCAGGACCGGGGGATCTTTGTACCAAGAGACCCAGTACTTC
CASRTGGSLYQETQYF